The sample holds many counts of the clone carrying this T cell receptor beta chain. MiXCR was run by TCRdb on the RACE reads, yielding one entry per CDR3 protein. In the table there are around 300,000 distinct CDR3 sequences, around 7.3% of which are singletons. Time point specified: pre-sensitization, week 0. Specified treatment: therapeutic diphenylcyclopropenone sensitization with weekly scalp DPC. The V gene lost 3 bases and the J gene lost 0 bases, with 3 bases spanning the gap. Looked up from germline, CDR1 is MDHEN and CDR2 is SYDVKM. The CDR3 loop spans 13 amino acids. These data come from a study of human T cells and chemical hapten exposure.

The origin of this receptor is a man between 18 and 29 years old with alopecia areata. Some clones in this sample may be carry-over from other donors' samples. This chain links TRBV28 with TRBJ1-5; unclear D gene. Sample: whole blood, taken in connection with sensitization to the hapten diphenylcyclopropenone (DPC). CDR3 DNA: TGTGCCAGCAGTTTGCTTAGCAATCAGCCCCAGCATTTT. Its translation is CASSLLSNQPQHF. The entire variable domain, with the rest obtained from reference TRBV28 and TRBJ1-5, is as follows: DVKVTQSSRYLVKRTGEKVFLECVQDMDHENMFWYRQDPGLGLRLIYFSYDVKMKEKGDIPEGYSVSREKKERFSLILESASTNQTSMYLCASSLLSNQPQHFGDGTRLSIL.